These T cell receptor beta chains were read from a single sample in a study of blood T cell repertoires in COVID-19. Produced via immunoSEQ multiplex PCR; TCRdb's table is partial and in-frame only. This sample has fewer than 600,000 clones, with over 75% found just once. The sample comprised PBMCs or T cells enriched from blood (not recorded which). The source is a woman between 35 and 50 years old who had recovered from COVID-19. CDR3s include the opening cysteine and the closing phenylalanine or tryptophan. Fields, in order: J gene, clone size, V gene, CDR3 protein. Clone size, where shown, is once, few, many, or a class for clones that have expanded.

TRBJ1-2 NA TRBV3-1/TRBV3-2 CASSQELLQGTGYGYTF
TRBJ1-1 NA TRBV5-6 CASSSLDEAFF
TRBJ2-7 NA TRBV7-9 CASSPGAGGSYEQYF
TRBJ2-1 NA TRBV27 CASTLISGRANEQFF
TRBJ1-6 NA TRBV7-2 CASSQPGQVLHF
TRBJ1-6 NA TRBV5-1 CASSLKADINSPLHF
TRBJ2-1 NA TRBV4-1 CASSQGGTSGTLSSYNEQFF
TRBJ1-1 NA TRBV5-1 CASSLDRGLVTEAFF
TRBJ2-2 NA TRBV27 CASSLFFVGQGNTGELFF
TRBJ2-7 NA TRBV5-1 CASSLGQGGSYEQYF
TRBJ1-5 NA TRBV20-1 CSASEGTGFQPQHF
TRBJ2-5 NA TRBV13 CASSPSRTSGRWETQYF
TRBJ1-3 NA TRBV20-1 CSASIRVGSGNTIYF
TRBJ2-7 NA TRBV7-9 CASSLGASGMLYEQYF
TRBJ1-6 NA TRBV30 CAWTQGWNSPLHF
TRBJ1-1 NA TRBV11-2 CASSLGGGTDTEAFF
TRBJ2-1 NA TRBV5-1 CASSLGGGNDNEQFF
TRBJ1-1 NA TRBV27 CASIGTGGESGAEAFF
TRBJ2-1 NA TRBV29-1 CSVGWGTGDFF
TRBJ2-1 NA TRBV19 CASYGGLNEQFF
TRBJ2-1 NA TRBV11-2 CASSTTSKEQFF
TRBJ1-1 NA TRBV7-9 CASSLGDRERNTEAFF
TRBJ2-7 few TRBV20-1 CSASLLSYEQYF
TRBJ2-7 NA TRBV24-1 CATSSSGSIEQYF
TRBJ1-2 few TRBV3-1/TRBV3-2 CASSQDSSAPPGYTF
TRBJ1-5 NA TRBV5-6 CASSLFSVGTGNQPQHF
TRBJ2-5 NA TRBV6-5 CASSSPRTAQETQYF
TRBJ2-3 NA TRBV21-1 CASGKGLAGGITDTQYF
TRBJ1-1 NA TRBV4-2 CASSQDGGRDTEAFF
TRBJ2-2 NA TRBV9 CASRRTGTGVTGELFF
TRBJ2-7 NA TRBV6-2/TRBV6-3 CASSRESIRREQYF
TRBJ1-6 few TRBV4-1 CASSQTPGQGFPRDSPLHF
TRBJ2-3 NA TRBV4-3 CASSQDLGVSDTQYF
TRBJ2-7 NA TRBV4-1 CASSQVGSGGASYEQYF
TRBJ2-1 NA TRBV28 CASSSPGGPSYNEQFF
TRBJ2-3 NA TRBV3-1/TRBV3-2 CASSQATRGGTDTQYF
TRBJ2-1 NA TRBV4-1 CASTQGVGGLYNEQFF
TRBJ2-2 NA TRBV6-2/TRBV6-3 CASSYSRPGTGELFF
TRBJ2-7 NA TRBV3-1/TRBV3-2 CASSRSGQEKYEQYF
TRBJ2-2 NA TRBV6-2/TRBV6-3 CASSRTGRTGELFF
TRBJ2-3 NA TRBV6-1 CASSEFGLGTDTQYF
TRBJ2-1 NA TRBV24-1 CATSDPGTGRSEQFF
TRBJ2-3 NA TRBV24-1 CATSDFPGTGYTDTQYF
TRBJ2-1 NA TRBV21-1 CASTQYGVTRVQFF
TRBJ1-5 NA TRBV5-4 CASSSGGTSNQPQHF
TRBJ2-1 NA TRBV13 CASSPQGADNEQFF
TRBJ1-3 NA TRBV4-1 CASSTQGKLGNTIYF
TRBJ1-2 NA TRBV30 CAWSDRSRQNGYTF